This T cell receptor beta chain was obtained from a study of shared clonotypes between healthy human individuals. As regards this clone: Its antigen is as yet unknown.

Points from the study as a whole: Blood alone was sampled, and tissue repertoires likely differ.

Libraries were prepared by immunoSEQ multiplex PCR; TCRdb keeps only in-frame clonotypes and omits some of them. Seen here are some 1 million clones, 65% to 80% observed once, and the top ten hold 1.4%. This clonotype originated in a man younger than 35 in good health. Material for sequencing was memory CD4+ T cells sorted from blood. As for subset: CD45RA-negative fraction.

In nucleotides, the CDR3 is TGTGCCAGCAGCCTTGACAGGACCTCCTACAATGAGCAGTTCTTC. This encodes CASSLDRTSYNEQFF. This chain links TRBV5-4 with TRBJ2-1, with a possible D match to TRBD1 (6 bases). Trimming stripped 4 bases from V and 0 bases from J, with 11 bases between. The CDR3 has 15 amino acids. Per the germline V gene, CDR1 is SGHNT and CDR2 is YYREEE (reference sequence).